This record concerns one T cell receptor beta chain sequence. Its recognized antigen is unknown. Per-base qualities were not stored, and no clone one base away is much larger. Including cysteine and phenylalanine, the CDR3 has 12 amino acids. The DNA shown is the 36-base CDR3, in frame from base 1. CDR1 and CDR2 were assigned from the germline V gene as SQVTM and ANQGSEA. Trimming at the junction amounts to 4 bases on V and 8 bases on J, and the germline ends lie 14 bases apart. This sample was taken from a study of blood T cell repertoires in COVID-19 (TCRdb year 2020). Regarding the study in general: Collaborator samples came from the United States, Italy and Spain and covered acute and convalescent phases of COVID-19. A freely available public database, intended as a resource for researchers studying the immune response to SARS-CoV-2, is where the repertoires were released. The dataset comprised deeply sampled blood TCRbeta repertoires from subjects exposed to, actively infected with, or recovered from COVID-19. The material from the prospective study consisted of cDNA or gDNA derived from T cells, B-cell-depleted T cells, or PBMCs. Nearly every sample came with metadata listing a de-identified subject ID, COVID-19 status, age in years and sex. The samples were drawn from two sources: the first 160 participants of the ongoing ImmuneRACE study, and some 1,300 subjects contributed by 6 global collaborators. Where HLA class I and class II types were available, the types were taken from metadata supplied by the sample provider, not from assay-based typing.

Beyond this particular receptor, the publication reports: The quantity of clinical and demographic metadata differed by source and by participant and was supplied without curation.

The immunoSEQ Assay, a bias-controlled multiplex PCR, was used to amplify TCRbeta CDR3 regions from genomic DNA. The study's processing was this. Within the assay, amplification of reference gene primers was used to estimate how many nucleated cells each sample contained. To quantify the absolute abundance of each unique TCRbeta CDR3 rearrangement, sequence reads were collapsed and filtered. For each sample, productive Simpson clonality was calculated as the square root of Simpson's diversity index over productive rearrangements. Drawn from immuneACCESS, this table holds only the in-frame rearrangements with V and J called that TCRdb kept. Clones are partly lost; checked studies trace under half to an unresolved V gene and leave the rest unexplained. D and trimming come from the DNA, and the V and J calls and clone size come from that table. The sample records 650,000 to 800,000 clones, about 90% of which are singletons. Around 0.3% of the sample is in the top ten clones.

Each collaborating institution followed its own protocols to collect whole blood in K2EDTA tubes. For TCRbeta analysis, collaborators shipped samples in one of three forms: frozen whole blood, isolated PBMCs, or DNA extracted from either of those sample types. Sequencing was carried out using peripheral blood. This TCR derives from a young woman with acute or convalescent COVID-19. This chain joins TRBV29-1 to TRBJ1-1; the D gene is perhaps TRBD1, from 5 matching bases. The CDR3 in this case is CSVGPRAGEAFF. Read as DNA, the sequence is TGCAGCGTTGGGCCACGGGCAGGGGAAGCTTTCTTT.